These 17 T cell receptor beta chains share one sample of origin, sequenced in a study of T cell responses to AZD1222 COVID-19 vaccine. Profiling relied on immunoSEQ multiplex PCR, and the TCRdb table lists in-frame clones only, not all of them. The sample has 150,000 to 200,000 clones, about 92% seen once. The sequencing here drew on peripheral blood, taken on day 0 of AZD1222 vaccination. The source of these receptors is an adult in good health.

The genes are TRBV28 and TRBJ1-2; D call uncertain. The germline V and J ends were trimmed by 6 bases and 4 bases, with 12 bases remaining between them. The CDR3 is 13 residues long. CDR1 and CDR2 (germline): MDHEN, SYDVKM. CDR3 protein: CASSGSFIYGYTF. CDR3 nucleotides: TGTGCCAGCAGCGGGTCTTTTATCTATGGCTACACCTTC.

The rearrangement uses TRBV7-2 and TRBJ1-2; weak D call: TRBD1 (5 bases). The CDR3 covers 14 residues. Trimming took off 6 bases at V and 4 bases at J, with 15 bases between the two ends. Per the germline V gene, CDR1 is SGHTA and CDR2 is FQGNSA. CDR3 sequence reads: CASRPLGGIYGYTF. The CDR3 coding sequence is TGTGCCAGCAGGCCGTTGGGGGGGATCTATGGCTACACCTTC. The variable domain in full, completed from reference TRBV7-2 and TRBJ1-2, reads GAGVSQSPSNKVTEKGKDVELRCDPISGHTALYWYRQSLGQGLEFLIYFQGNSAPDKSGLPSDRFSAERTGGSVSTLTIQRTQQEDSAVYLCASRPLGGIYGYTFGSGTRLTVV.

The chain employs TRBV19 and TRBJ2-7; D gene unclear. CDR3 length equals 13 residues. Germline V CDR1 and CDR2: LNHDA, SQIVND (reference sequence). The V end lost 6 bases, the J end lost 0 bases, and 9 bases lay between the germline ends. CDR3 sequence: CASRHIASYEQYF. The CDR3 bases are TGTGCCAGTAGGCACATAGCCTCCTACGAGCAGTACTTC.

The chain links TRBV5-1 to TRBJ1-1; TRBD1 matches at 9 bases. Trimming cost V 4 bases and J 0 bases; bases outside gene matches: 1. The CDR3 has 14 amino acids. Germline V gene lookup returns CDR1 SGHRS and CDR2 YFSETQ. The DNA for the CDR3 is TGCGCCAGCAGCAGGGACAGGGTGAACACTGAAGCTTTCTTT. This translates into CASSRDRVNTEAFF. Full variable domain (rest looked up from reference TRBV5-1 and TRBJ1-1): KAGVTQTPRYLIKTRGQQVTLSCSPISGHRSVSWYQQTPGQGLQFLFEYFSETQRNKGNFPGRFSGRQFSNSRSEMNVSTLELGDSALYLCASSRDRVNTEAFFGQGTRLTVV.

V is TRBV27 and J is TRBJ1-2, with D perhaps matching TRBD1 (6 bases). There are 13 residues in the CDR3. Trimming stripped 2 bases from V and 5 bases from J, with 9 bases between. Per germline, CDR1 MNHEY and CDR2 SMNVEV (reference sequence). CDR3 loop: CASSLLQGYGYTF. The CDR3, as DNA: TGTGCCAGCAGTTTACTACAGGGTTATGGCTACACCTTC.

This rearrangement joins TRBV28 to TRBJ1-5; 7 nucleotides align to TRBD1. The junction had 4 bases not matched to a gene; V was cut back by 4 bases and J by 1 base. Per the germline V gene, CDR1 is MDHEN and CDR2 is SYDVKM. CDR3 length: 15 amino acids. The CDR3 protein is CASSSGQSSNQPQHF. As DNA, the CDR3 is TGTGCCAGCAGTTCGGGACAGTCAAGCAATCAGCCCCAGCATTTT.

This clone was observed once. J is TRBJ1-2 and V is TRBV4-1; maybe TRBD1 (5 bases). Trimming pared 10 bases from V and 4 bases from J, leaving 10 bases between. Germline V gene lookup returns CDR1 MGHRA and CDR2 YSYEKL. This CDR3 comprises 11 residues. CDR3 region: CATRDFYGYTF. The DNA of the CDR3 is TGCGCCACCCGGGACTTCTATGGCTACACCTTC.

The chain combines TRBV6-5 with TRBJ2-7; either TRBD1 or TRBD2 may supply D (7 bases each). Germline V gene lookup returns CDR1 MNHEY and CDR2 SVGAGI. Trimming left V 6 bases short and J 6 bases short, with 21 bases between. This CDR3 contains 15 residues. The CDR3 sequence: CASREGAREGREQYF. The DNA of the CDR3 is TGTGCCAGCAGAGAGGGGGCGAGGGAGGGACGCGAGCAGTACTTC.

As to this clone: At one boundary the junction diverges from the germline segment, which might be a read error. The rearrangement joins TRBV5-1 to TRBJ2-3; D unresolved. The CDR3 is 14 amino acids. The germline V gene has CDR1 SGHRS and CDR2 YFSETQ. The CDR3 DNA reads as TGCGCCAGCAGATTGGACCGAGATAGCGATACGCAGTATTTT. Residues: CASRLDRDSDTQYF.

The chain recombines TRBV14 with TRBJ2-7; tentative D call: TRBD1 (8 bases). The CDR3 covers 13 residues. The germline gives CDR1 SGHDN, CDR2 FVKESK. Trimming left V 8 bases short and J 3 bases short, with 14 bases between. CDR3 in DNA: TGTGCCAGCCAACACAGGGGGGGCTACGAGCAGTACTTC. It encodes CASQHRGGYEQYF.

This chain connects TRBV10-2 to TRBJ2-5; D gene uncertain. V lost 0 bases to trimming and J lost 7 bases, with 3 bases between them. The length of the CDR3 is 11 residues. Germline-derived CDR1 and CDR2 are WSHSY and SAAADI. The CDR3 reads CASSESWTQYF. The CDR3 DNA reads TGCGCCAGCAGTGAGTCCTGGACCCAGTACTTC.

The V call is TRBV30, the J call TRBJ1-1; possible D gene TRBD1, 6 bases. The CDR3 totals 13 residues. Per germline, CDR1 GTSNPN and CDR2 SVGIG (reference sequence). The CDR3 nucleotides read TGTGCTCAGGCGGGAGGGACATATACTGAAGCTTTCTTT. It is translated as CAQAGGTYTEAFF.

The chain has TRBV19 and TRBJ1-4, with a possible D match to TRBD1 (5 bases). Trimming shortened V by 8 bases and J by 7 bases, and 17 bases separated the two germline ends. Looked up from germline, CDR1 is LNHDA and CDR2 is SQIVND (reference sequence). The CDR3 is 14 amino acids. For the CDR3, the DNA is TGTGCCAGTGGGGCGGGACTCCGGGCTGAAAAACTGTTTTTT. Translating it yields CASGAGLRAEKLFF.

This sequence joins TRBV14 and TRBJ2-5; tentatively, D is TRBD1 (5 bases). Trimming pared 4 bases from V and 2 bases from J, leaving 14 bases between. CDR1 and CDR2 from the germline V gene are SGHDN and FVKESK. The CDR3 runs to 15 residues. The CDR3 spells CASSPQLGRQETQYF. CDR3 coding DNA: TGTGCCAGCAGCCCCCAATTGGGGCGTCAAGAGACCCAGTACTTC.

The V gene is TRBV18, the J gene TRBJ1-1; D gene ambiguous. This CDR3 is built from 13 residues. The germline CDR1 and CDR2 sequences are KGHSH and LQKENI. Trimming cost V 10 bases and J 6 bases, with 18 bases left between them. Written as DNA, the CDR3 is TGTGCCACCTTGTCTGACATAGCTCCTGAAGCTTTCTTT. Translation: CATLSDIAPEAFF. Full variable domain (rest looked up from reference TRBV18 and TRBJ1-1): NAGVMQNPRHLVRRRGQEARLRCSPMKGHSHVYWYRQLPEEGLKFMVYLQKENIIDESGMPKERFSAEFPKEGPSILRIQQVVRGDSAAYFCATLSDIAPEAFFGQGTRLTVV.

The chain recombines TRBV11-2 with TRBJ1-4, with a tentative D call TRBD1 (6 bases). Germline V CDR1 and CDR2: SGHAT, FQNNGV. V lost 5 bases and J 8 bases, leaving 18 bases between the germline ends. CDR3 size: 15 residues. The CDR3 coding sequence is TGTGCCAGCAGCCCAATCGTACAGGGAGGGGAAAAACTGTTTTTT. This encodes CASSPIVQGGEKLFF.

J is TRBJ1-1 and V is TRBV11-1; D gene unclear. V lost 6 bases and J 0 bases, leaving 8 bases between the germline ends. Germline lookup yields CDR1 SGHAT and CDR2 FQDESV (reference sequence). The CDR3 is made up of 13 amino acids. The chain's CDR3 is CASSSSLNTEAFF. In DNA, the CDR3 is TGTGCCAGCAGTTCTTCCTTGAACACTGAAGCTTTCTTT.